The 15 T cell receptor beta chains in this list originate from one sample, sequenced in a study of spatial heterogeneity in lung cancer. Indicated time point: sample taken at primary tumor resection. Sequencing was performed on whole RNA extracted from tumor and nontumor lung tissue, or from frozen PBMC, and the material was left unsorted. TCRdb used MiXCR to reprocess the 5' RACE reads, holding one entry per CDR3 protein. This sample has some 83,000 distinct CDR3 sequences, with approximately 20% found just once. The sequences come from PBMCs, collected at surgery. These receptors originate from a male donor with early-stage non-small cell lung cancer.

This clonotype was found once. The chain carries TRBV5-4 and TRBJ2-1; TRBD2 agrees at 8 bases. Per germline, CDR1 SGHNT and CDR2 YYREEE (reference sequence). The CDR3 is 18 amino acids. The junction had 11 bases not matched to a gene; V was cut back by 3 bases and J by 0 bases. CDR3 nucleotide sequence: TGTGCCAGCAGCTGGGCGGGGGGCCCCCCGCGCTCCTACAATGAGCAGTTCTTC. This codes for CASSWAGGPPRSYNEQFF.

The chain is built from TRBV29-1 and TRBJ2-1; 7 positions match TRBD2. Germline assignment: CDR1 SQVTM and CDR2 ANQGSEA. V shed 4 bases and J 0 bases; nucleotides not matched to a gene: 6. The CDR3 runs to 15 residues. This CDR3 is CSVAPGGSSYNEQFF. CDR3 nucleotides: TGCAGCGTTGCCCCAGGCGGGAGCTCCTACAATGAGCAGTTCTTC.

The table lists this clonotype with a few counts. The CDR3 reads CASSPSGTPSYEQYF. The CDR3 nucleotides are TGTGCCAGCAGTCCTTCCGGGACTCCGAGTTACGAGCAGTACTTC. The chain employs TRBV28 and TRBJ2-7; D perhaps matches TRBD2 (6 bases). V was trimmed by 5 bases and J by 4 bases, leaving 18 bases between them. Per the germline V gene, CDR1 is MDHEN and CDR2 is SYDVKM. This CDR3 contains 15 residues.

This clonotype showed up many times. The chain employs TRBV4-2 and TRBJ1-1, with D tentatively TRBD1 (5 bases). V was trimmed by 1 base and J by 1 base, leaving 10 bases between them. This CDR3 comprises 15 residues. Germline CDR1 reads LGHNA; CDR2 reads YNFKEQ. The CDR3 nucleotides are TGTGCCAGCAGCCAAGTGGGACCTCCGAACACTGAAGCTTTCTTT. It specifies CASSQVGPPNTEAFF.

The chain recombines TRBV2 with TRBJ2-2, with TRBD1 identical over 12 bases. V lost 6 bases and J lost 7; bases outside the gene matches: 9. The CDR3 runs 16 residues. The germline V gene encodes CDR1 SNHLY and CDR2 FYNNEI. The CDR3 here is CASSAKGQGAIGELFF. The CDR3 DNA follows: TGTGCCAGCAGCGCAAAGGGACAGGGGGCGATCGGGGAGCTGTTTTTT.

The V gene is TRBV5-1, the J gene TRBJ2-7; D is perhaps TRBD1 (6 bases). V lost 0 bases and J lost 1, with 14 bases in between. This CDR3 spans 16 amino acids. Looked up from germline, CDR1 is SGHRS and CDR2 is YFSETQ. The CDR3 loop reads CASSLAGAGASYEQYF. The CDR3 nucleotides read TGCGCCAGCAGCTTGGCCGGGGCAGGGGCGTCCTACGAGCAGTACTTC.

The chain couples TRBV19 to TRBJ2-2; D is tentatively TRBD1 or TRBD2 (5 bases each). Trimming took 6 bases from V and 0 from J, leaving 14 bases between them. The germline CDR1 and CDR2 sequences are LNHDA and SQIVND (reference sequence). This CDR3 is 16 amino acids long. For the CDR3, the DNA is TGTGCCAGTAGCCAAAAGAGGGACGCGAACACCGGGGAGCTGTTTTTT. Its translation: CASSQKRDANTGELFF.

This chain joins TRBV6-2 or TRBV6-3 and TRBJ2-7, with D perhaps matching TRBD1 (6 bases). The length of the CDR3 is 14 residues. With 0 bases removed from V and 2 bases from J, the gap between germline ends came to 8 bases. Per the germline V gene, CDR1 is MNHEY and CDR2 is SVGEGT. The CDR3 reads CASSYSRTAYEQYF. DNA of the CDR3: TGTGCCAGCAGTTACTCGAGGACAGCCTACGAGCAGTACTTC.

The chain couples TRBV7-2 to TRBJ2-1; D remains ambiguous. The CDR3 consists of 11 residues. Germline V gene lookup returns CDR1 SGHTA and CDR2 FQGNSA. V lost 7 bases and J lost 4, with 5 bases in between. CDR3 protein: CASNDYNEQFF. As DNA, the CDR3 is TGTGCCAGCAACGATTACAATGAGCAGTTCTTC.

This clonotype was seen only a few times. The chain has TRBV11-2 and TRBJ2-2; D may be TRBD1 (6 bases). The CDR3 runs to 16 residues. The V and J ends lost 2 bases and 5 bases respectively, with 15 bases between them. Looked up from germline, CDR1 is SGHAT and CDR2 is FQNNGV. The CDR3 spells CASSLYEQGRTGELFF. CDR3 nucleotides: TGTGCCAGCAGCTTATACGAACAGGGTCGGACCGGGGAGCTGTTTTTT.

This clonotype was picked up a small number of times. The gene calls are TRBV6-2 or TRBV6-3 and TRBJ1-5; TRBD1 matches at 8 bases. CDR1 is MNHEY, CDR2 SVGEGT, per germline. Trimming removed 7 bases from V and 3 bases from J; junction bases left unmatched: 5. The CDR3 contains 14 residues. In DNA form, the CDR3 reads TGTGCCAGCACCCGACAGGGGTCCAATCAGCCCCAGCATTTT. Translated, it gives CASTRQGSNQPQHF.

In this sample, this clonotype turned up many times. V is TRBV7-8 and J is TRBJ1-5, with 7 nucleotides matching TRBD1. CDR1 and CDR2 (germline): SGHVS, FQNEAQ. This CDR3 is built from 14 residues. V dropped 5 bases and J dropped 9; count of bases not matched to a gene: 10. Written as DNA, the CDR3 is TGTGCCAGCAGCACCGGGACAGTGGATCGGCCCCAGCATTTT. Translating gives CASSTGTVDRPQHF.

The CDR3 DNA is TGTGCCAGCATCATTGGTGGTTCTGGAAACACCATATATTTT. It codes for CASIIGGSGNTIYF. The rearrangement joins TRBV28 to TRBJ1-3; D gene ambiguous. The germline V gene encodes CDR1 MDHEN and CDR2 SYDVKM. The V end lost 7 bases, the J end lost 1 base, and 11 bases lay between the germline ends. This CDR3 has 14 amino acids.

The chain recombines TRBV3-1 with TRBJ2-7; D gene uncertain. Germline lookup yields CDR1 LGHDT and CDR2 YNNKEL (reference sequence). This CDR3 region has 13 residues. Deletions cut 1 base from V and 6 bases from J, with 10 bases between. CDR3 loop: CASSQAPSGEQYF. In DNA form, the CDR3 reads TGTGCCAGCAGCCAAGCCCCGTCGGGCGAGCAGTACTTC.

This clonotype was seen repeatedly, ten times or more. The chain recombines TRBV7-9 with TRBJ1-2, with D maybe TRBD1 (5 bases). This CDR3 region has 12 residues. CDR1 and CDR2 from the germline V gene are SEHNR and FQNEAQ (reference sequence). V was shortened by 1 base and J by 13 bases, with 13 bases between the two germline ends. CDR3 sequence (DNA): TGTGCCAGCAGCTTAGTTGGGGCTCATCTCACCTTC. Translation gives CASSLVGAHLTF.